The clone carrying this TCR beta chain showed up just once. Rearranged V-D-J TRB sequences were amplified with a mixed TRB-A/B primer pool. Using its own MiXCR run on the multiplex PCR reads, TCRdb lists one record per CDR3 protein. Of about 2,000 distinct CDR3 sequences in the sample, roughly 36% were seen once. This sample stems from a study of T cell repertoires in aging, cancer and after chemotherapy. Amplification of TCR beta used genomic DNA extracted from peripheral blood. Germline CDR1 MDHEN, CDR2 SYDVKM. CDR3 size: 12 residues. V was trimmed by 7 bases and J by 8 bases, leaving 13 bases between them.

Specimen: blood. The sequence was collected from a human donor with a solid tumor. The chain is built from TRBV28 and TRBJ2-3; D ambiguous. CDR3 loop: CASTPPRGTQYF. In nucleotides, the CDR3 is TGTGCCAGCACCCCCCCACGAGGTACGCAGTATTTT.